The T cell receptor beta chain under discussion was sequenced for a study of blood T cell repertoires in COVID-19. About the research overall: Italy, Spain and the United States were the sources of the convalescent and acute COVID-19 samples. PBMCs, B-cell-depleted T cells, or T cells were the source of the cDNA or gDNA that made up the material.

The length of the CDR3 is 17 residues. The J segment lost 7 bases and the V segment lost 3 bases, leaving 13 bases of the junction unmatched. Germline V CDR1 and CDR2: LGHNA, YSLEER. Per the authors' pipeline: Reference gene primer amplification gave nucleated cell count estimates. The data were produced by immunoSEQ multiplex PCR, yet TCRdb's version contains in-frame clones alone and is incomplete. From that table come the V and J calls and clone size; the DNA was used to work out D and trimming. The sample lists some 300,000 clones; almost 90% were seen once. One Seattle source followed patients from active infection through their disease course.

This chain connects TRBV4-3 to TRBJ2-1; TRBD1 matches 9 bases. This TCR came from a middle-aged woman with COVID-19, enrolled during active disease. Sequences were obtained from peripheral blood. The CDR3 sequence: CASSHFLFGTGYNEQFF. CDR3 bases: TGCGCCAGCAGCCATTTCCTTTTCGGGACAGGGTATAATGAGCAGTTCTTC.